This TCR beta chain emerged from a study of blood T cell repertoires in COVID-19. Using immunoSEQ multiplex PCR, the repertoire was profiled, and TCRdb retains in-frame clones only, with some absent. Of about 410,000 clones in the sample, around 89% were seen once. Trimming cost V 3 bases and J 7 bases; bases outside gene matches: 5. This CDR3 is 12 amino acids long. Germline V gene sequence: CDR1 DFQATT, CDR2 SNEGSKA (reference sequence). The sequenced sample consisted of peripheral blood. The rearrangement links TRBV20-1 to TRBJ2-7, with TRBD2 matching over 8 bases. This receptor was taken from a woman aged 40 to 49 with COVID-19, enrolled during active disease. CDR3 DNA: TGCAGTGCTAGTGGGACTAGTGAGGAGCAGTACTTC. It translates to CSASGTSEEQYF.